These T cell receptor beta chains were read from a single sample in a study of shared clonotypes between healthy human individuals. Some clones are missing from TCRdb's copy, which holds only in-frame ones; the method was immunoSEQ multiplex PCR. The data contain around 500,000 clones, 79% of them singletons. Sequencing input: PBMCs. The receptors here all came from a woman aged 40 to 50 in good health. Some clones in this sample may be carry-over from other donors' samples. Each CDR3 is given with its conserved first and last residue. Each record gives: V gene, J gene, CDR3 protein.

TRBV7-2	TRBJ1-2	CASSPYSKDYTF
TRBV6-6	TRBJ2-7	CASSPSGTGSYEQYF
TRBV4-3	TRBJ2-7	CASSERPRAEDEQYF
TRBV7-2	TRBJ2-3	CASSLALGDTQYF
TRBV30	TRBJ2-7	CAWSLDRGHYEQYF
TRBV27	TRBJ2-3	CASSSRTDRVSTDTQYF
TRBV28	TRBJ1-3	CASSSHSTRNTIYF
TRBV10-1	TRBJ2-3	CASSRRTTTDTQYF
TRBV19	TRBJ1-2	CAAFTGGTAYGYTF
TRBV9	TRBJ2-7	CASSAGPGRGPVVYF
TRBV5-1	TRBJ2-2	CASSPGGGNTGELFF
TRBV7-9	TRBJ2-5	CASSGQGGETETQYF
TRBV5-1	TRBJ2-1	CASKESGNRNEQFF
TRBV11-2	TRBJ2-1	CASSPPRNEQFF
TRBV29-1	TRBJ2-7	CSVEATGGPHEQYF
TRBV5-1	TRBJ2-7	CASSLAVSVSSYEQYF
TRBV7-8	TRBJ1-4	CASSLGRTGGTEKLFF
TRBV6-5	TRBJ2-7	CASSSPGTGGIYEQYF
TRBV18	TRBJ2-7	CASSPGLAATFGEQYF
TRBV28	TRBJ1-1	CASSGGARDTEAFF
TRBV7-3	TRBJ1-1	CASSPTPKPRVPEAFF
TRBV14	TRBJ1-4	CASSQTGLREKLFF
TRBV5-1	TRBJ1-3	CASSLAGGNTIYF
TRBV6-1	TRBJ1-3	CASGTGPSSGNTIYF
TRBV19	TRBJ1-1	CASKRYIDTEAFF
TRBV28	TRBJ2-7	CASNLAGVPYEQYF
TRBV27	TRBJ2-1	CASSPRASGSGRNEQFF
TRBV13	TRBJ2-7	CASSPSGNNHEQYF
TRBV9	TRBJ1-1	CASSVGRSTEAFF
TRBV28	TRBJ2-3	CASSPTLAGSTDTQYF
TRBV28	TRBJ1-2	CASQTANLNYGYTF
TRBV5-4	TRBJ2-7	CASSATGSESYEQYF
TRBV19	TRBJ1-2	CASSINGDNYGYTF
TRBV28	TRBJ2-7	CASSLTLDWERNYEQYF